Described below is a single T cell receptor (beta chain) sequence and its context. This receptor's antigen is unknown. Base-call qualities are not available, and no considerably larger clone is one nucleotide away. Ficoll-Paque density gradient centrifugation was used to isolate PBMCs. The data were taken from a study of T-cell memory formation after mild COVID-19 (dated by TCRdb to about 2021). Turning to the overall study: TCR sequence clusters from the two donors were found to be largely donor specific. In a couple of donors, T-cell clones that expanded and contracted after mild COVID-19 were followed by sequencing TCRalpha and TCRbeta repertoires longitudinally. The cohort comprised two young, previously healthy adult volunteers, one female and one male. General study outcomes and caveats: The second-wave clones that peaked on day 37 were not confirmed to be SARS-CoV-2 specific. From day 15 to 85, contracting clones showed balanced CD4/CD8 phenotypes, whereas a second wave of clones that expanded from day 15 to 37 leaned towards CD4+. Some responding clones were detected in pre-infection memory, which suggested that pre-existing cross-reactive memory T cells had joined the SARS-CoV-2 response. The study included only a couple of mild cases, and larger cohorts that include severe cases with pre-infection samples were judged to be necessary. Contracting CD4+ clones turned up mainly in the CM and EM memory subsets, whereas EMRA was where CD8+ clones were enriched.

Including cysteine and phenylalanine, the CDR3 has 13 amino acids. Only CDR3 DNA remains: 39 bases, in frame from the first base. Per the germline V gene, SNHLY is the CDR1 and FYNNEI is the CDR2. The trim is 10 bases for V and 0 bases for J, with a gap of 12 bases between the germline ends. Sequenced using an Illumina NovaSeq 6000. TCRalpha and TCRbeta cDNA libraries were built by 5'RACE with constant-segment primers, adding sample barcodes and unique molecular identifiers. RNA was extracted from every sample with Trizol reagent. Amplification of the libraries took two PCR steps, and the second step added a second sample barcode plus Illumina TruSeq adapters. Sequencing of libraries was performed on an Illumina NovaSeq with 2 x 150 bp paired-end reads. The authors' pipeline ran thus. Demultiplexing of reads and collapsing into UMI-guided consensus sequences were performed with migec v1.2.7. Using mixcr v2.1.11, UMI consensuses were aligned to TRA and TRB V and J templates and then assembled into clonotypes. A clonotype was counted as expanded or contracted only if both edgeR and NoisET called the change significant, with noise models trained on biological replicates. For edgeR calls, the thresholds were a false discovery rate-adjusted p below 0.01 and a log2 fold-change of 1. As an exploratory analysis of dynamics, max-normalized trajectories of the 1000 most abundant clonotypes were examined by PCA with hierarchical clustering. Separately sequenced CD4+ and CD8+ repertoires were used to assign the CD4 or CD8 phenotype of responding clones. TCRdb's own reprocessing of the public reads used fastp at Q25 and MiXCR and kept productive beta chains. Entries are consolidated by CDR3 protein sequence, retaining the most common genes and DNA. The authors' filters were not applied to this entry. A total of 400,000 to 450,000 distinct CDR3 sequences appear in this sample, approximately 18% of them only once. Roughly 21% of the sample belongs to the ten largest clones.

Sequencing was performed on PBMCs or a T cell subset sorted from them (not recorded which). The V and J genes are TRBV2 and TRBJ1-1; TRBD1 is possibly the D segment (5 matching bases). The TCR originated in a man younger than 35 who had mild COVID-19 (a few samples of this study predate the infection). The sample titles of this study are shuffled in the database, so cell type and time point are left out; the donor was told from shared clones. The CDR3 sequence is CATLRDLNTEAFF. Read as DNA, the sequence is TGTGCCACCTTACGGGACTTGAACACTGAAGCTTTCTTT.